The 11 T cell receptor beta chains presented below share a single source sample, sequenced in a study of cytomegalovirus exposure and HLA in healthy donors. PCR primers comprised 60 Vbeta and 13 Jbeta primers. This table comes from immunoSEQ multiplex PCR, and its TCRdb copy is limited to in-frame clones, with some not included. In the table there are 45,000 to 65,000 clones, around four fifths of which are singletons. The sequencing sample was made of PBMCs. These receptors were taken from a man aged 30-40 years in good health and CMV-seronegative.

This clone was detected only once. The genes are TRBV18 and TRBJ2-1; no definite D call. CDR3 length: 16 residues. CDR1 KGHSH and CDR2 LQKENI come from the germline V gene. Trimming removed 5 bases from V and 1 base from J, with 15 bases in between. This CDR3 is CASSFTYAGSYNEQFF. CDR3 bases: TGTGCCAGCTCATTCACTTACGCAGGATCCTACAATGAGCAGTTCTTC. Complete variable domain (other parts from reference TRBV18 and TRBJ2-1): NAGVMQNPRHLVRRRGQEARLRCSPMKGHSHVYWYRQLPEEGLKFMVYLQKENIIDESGMPKERFSAEFPKEGPSILRIQQVVRGDSAAYFCASSFTYAGSYNEQFFGPGTRLTVL.

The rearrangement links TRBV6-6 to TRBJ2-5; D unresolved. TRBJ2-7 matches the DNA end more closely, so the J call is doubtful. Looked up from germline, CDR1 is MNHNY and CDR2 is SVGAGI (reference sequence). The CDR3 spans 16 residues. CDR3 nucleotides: TGTGCCAGCAGTTCGGGTCGAACCAACCATCCCTACGAGCAGTACTTC. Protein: CASSSGRTNHPYEQYF.

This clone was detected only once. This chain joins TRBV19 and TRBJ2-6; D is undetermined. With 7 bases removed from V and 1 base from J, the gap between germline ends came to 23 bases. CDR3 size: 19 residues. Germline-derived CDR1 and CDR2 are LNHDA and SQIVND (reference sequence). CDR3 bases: TGTGCCAGTAACCATGGGTTGAGGATCAAGCATTCTGGGGCCAACGTCCTGACTTTC. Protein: CASNHGLRIKHSGANVLTF.

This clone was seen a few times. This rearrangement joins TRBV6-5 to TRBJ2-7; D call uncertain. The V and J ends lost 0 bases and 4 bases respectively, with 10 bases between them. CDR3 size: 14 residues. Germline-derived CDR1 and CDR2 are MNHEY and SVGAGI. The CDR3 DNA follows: TGTGCCAGCAGTTACTCGGCCAGGTCATACGAGCAGTACTTC. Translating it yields CASSYSARSYEQYF.

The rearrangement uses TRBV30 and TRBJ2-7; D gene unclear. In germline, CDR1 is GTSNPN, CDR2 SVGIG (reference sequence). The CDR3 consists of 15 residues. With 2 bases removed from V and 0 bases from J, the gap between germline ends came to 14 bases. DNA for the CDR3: TGTGCCTGGAGTTCGGGTTCGAGAAGCTCCTACGAGCAGTACTTC. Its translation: CAWSSGSRSSYEQYF.

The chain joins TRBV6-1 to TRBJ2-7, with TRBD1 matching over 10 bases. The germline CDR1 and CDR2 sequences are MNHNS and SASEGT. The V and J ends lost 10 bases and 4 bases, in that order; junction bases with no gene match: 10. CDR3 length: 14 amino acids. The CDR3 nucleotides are TGTGCCACCAGGCCGGGACAGGGGAGTTACGAGCAGTACTTC. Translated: CATRPGQGSYEQYF.

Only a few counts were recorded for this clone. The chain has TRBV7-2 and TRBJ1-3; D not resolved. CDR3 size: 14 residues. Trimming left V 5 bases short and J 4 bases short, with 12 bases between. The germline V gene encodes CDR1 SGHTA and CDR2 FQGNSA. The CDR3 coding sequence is TGTGCCAGCAGCCCGGGTCTCCTCGGAAACACCATATATTTT. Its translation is CASSPGLLGNTIYF.

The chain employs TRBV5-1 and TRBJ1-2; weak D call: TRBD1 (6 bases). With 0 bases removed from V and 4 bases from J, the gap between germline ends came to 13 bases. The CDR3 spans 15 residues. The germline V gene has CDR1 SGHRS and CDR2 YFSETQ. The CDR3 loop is CASSLAAGVAYGYTF. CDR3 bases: TGCGCCAGCAGCTTGGCCGCAGGGGTCGCCTATGGCTACACCTTC.

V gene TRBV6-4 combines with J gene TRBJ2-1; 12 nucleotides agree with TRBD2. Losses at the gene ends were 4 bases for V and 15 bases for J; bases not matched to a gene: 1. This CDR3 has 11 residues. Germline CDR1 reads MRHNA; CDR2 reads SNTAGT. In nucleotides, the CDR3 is TGTGCCAGCAGTGCTAGCGGGAGGGCGTTCTTC. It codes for CASSASGRAFF.

The CDR3 DNA sequence: TGCGCCAGCAGCTTGGACGCGGGGGGGAACACTGAAGCTTTCTTT. Its translation is CASSLDAGGNTEAFF. The rearrangement joins TRBV5-1 to TRBJ1-1; a possible D gene is TRBD1 (5 bases). The CDR3 extends over 15 amino acids. Germline assignment: CDR1 SGHRS and CDR2 YFSETQ. Trimming shortened V by 0 bases and J by 1 base, and 10 bases separated the two germline ends.

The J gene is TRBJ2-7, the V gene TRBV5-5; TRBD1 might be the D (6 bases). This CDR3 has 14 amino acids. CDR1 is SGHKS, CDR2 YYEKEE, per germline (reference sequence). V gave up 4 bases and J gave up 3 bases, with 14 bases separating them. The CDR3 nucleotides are TGTGCCAGCAGCAGACAGCCACAGGGCTACGAGCAGTACTTC. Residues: CASSRQPQGYEQYF. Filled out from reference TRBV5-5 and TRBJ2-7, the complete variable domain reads DAGVTQSPTHLIKTRGQQVTLRCSPISGHKSVSWYQQVLGQGPQFIFQYYEKEERGRGNFPDRFSARQFPNYSSELNVNALLLGDSALYLCASSRQPQGYEQYFGPGTRLTVT.